The T cell receptor (beta chain) under discussion was sequenced for a study of T-cell memory formation after mild COVID-19. TCRdb reprocessed the 5' RACE reads with MiXCR, giving one entry per CDR3 protein. The repertoire holds about 560,000 distinct CDR3 sequences, less than 25% seen once, with roughly 8.3% in the top ten. Findings and limits, study-wide: Memory cells collected pre-infection included some clones that later responded, suggesting cross-reactive memory joined.

This clonotype was detected only a few times. Its target is not known. Per the germline V gene, CDR1 is SGDLS and CDR2 is YYNGEE. V lost 4 bases and J lost 3, with 19 bases in between. The length of the CDR3 is 17 residues. V gene TRBV9 combines with J gene TRBJ1-4; perhaps TRBD1 as D (5 bases). The specimen was PBMCs or a T cell subset sorted from them (not recorded which). The receptor's source is an adult woman who had mild COVID-19 (a few samples of this study predate the infection). Cell type and time point are not known. Here the CDR3 DNA reads TGTGCCAGCAGCCCCCGACCCCCTCAGGGAGCTAATGAAAAACTGTTTTTT. Protein sequence: CASSPRPPQGANEKLFF.